This note documents a single T cell receptor beta chain sequence. The CDR3 runs to 15 residues. Germline CDR1 reads SNHLY; CDR2 reads FYNNEI. PCR primers comprised 60 Vbeta and 13 Jbeta primers. The method was immunoSEQ multiplex PCR; TCRdb's version includes in-frame clones alone and lacks a portion of them. This sample has roughly 120,000 clones, with approximately 75% found just once. These data originate in a study of cytomegalovirus exposure and HLA in healthy donors. Sequencing was performed on PBMCs. The clonotype comes from a man aged 50 to 60 in good health and CMV-seropositive. The chain is built from TRBV2 and TRBJ2-5; 7 bases fit TRBD1. Near its end, the DNA agrees better with TRBJ2-7, so the J call may be wrong. CDR3 DNA: TGTGCCAGCAGTTCAGACAGGGCCCAATCCTACGAGCAGTACTTC. Translated: CASSSDRAQSYEQYF.